This T cell receptor beta chain was recovered during a study of shared clonotypes between healthy human individuals. Template for every sorted-subset replicate PCR totaled around 200 ng DNA, roughly 30,000 T cell genomes. As processed by the authors: In the immunoSEQ data, sequences were junction-only and lacked quality scores, so filtering differed. TCRdb's copy holds only in-frame clones and misses some; the assay was immunoSEQ multiplex PCR. V, J and clone size derive from that table, while D and trimming were established from the DNA sequence. Here the sample spans about 2.4 million clones, approximately 93% being singletons. In germline, CDR1 is SGHRS, CDR2 YFSETQ. The CDR3 totals 13 residues. The ends were cut back, 5 bases at V and 1 base at J, with 9 bases in the middle. This clone was counted a single time. Its antigen is not known. Findings and caveats of the study: Among non-shared clonotypes, generation probabilities were lower than among those shared by all four donors.

This chain connects TRBV5-1 to TRBJ1-1, with D uncertain. The sequencing input was naive CD4+ T cells from PBMCs. The subset is: CD45RA+ positively selected. This TCR was recovered from a man between 18 and 35 years old in good health. Some clones in this sample may be carry-over from other donors' samples. DNA for the CDR3: TGCGCCAGCAGACTGGACCCGAACACTGAAGCTTTCTTT. As protein: CASRLDPNTEAFF.